A selection of T cell receptor beta chains follows, all from one sample in a study of OX40 agonist ivuxolimab in advanced cancers. Clones were sequenced by immunoSEQ multiplex PCR, and TCRdb holds only the in-frame ones, with some missing. The sample has 45,000 to 55,000 clones; more than 75% are singletons. Sample: CD4+ or CD8+ T cells sorted from blood, taken in a trial of the OX40 agonist ivuxolimab. Receptor source: an adult with an advanced solid tumor such as melanoma, head and neck, liver or kidney cancer. Both conserved end residues are part of each CDR3. The D gene is left open where the match is weak. Only part of the rows carry a size: once, few, many, or a class if the clone is expanded.

J: TRBJ2-7; D: TRBD2; size: medium-sized; V: TRBV7-9; DNA: TGTGCCAGCAGCTTAGGAGCGGGAGTGCGCGAGCAGTACTTC; CDR3: CASSLGAGVREQYF
J: TRBJ2-2; D: .; size: .; V: TRBV7-3; DNA: TGTGCCAGCAGCTCAAGAGCCTTACAGGGCACCGGGGAGCTGTTTTTT; CDR3: CASSSRALQGTGELFF
J: TRBJ2-5; D: .; size: .; V: TRBV14; DNA: TGTGCCAGCTCTCAGCGGGTAGAGACCCAGTACTTC; CDR3: CASSQRVETQYF
J: TRBJ2-1; D: .; size: .; V: TRBV28; DNA: TGTGCCAGCAGTTTAAGGATGGTAGCTGGCTACAATGAGCAGTTCTTC; CDR3: CASSLRMVAGYNEQFF
J: TRBJ1-4; D: TRBD1; size: .; V: TRBV4-1; DNA: TGCGCCAGCAGCCAACCTTCGGCAGGGGGGAATGAAAAACTGTTTTTT; CDR3: CASSQPSAGGNEKLFF
J: TRBJ2-7; D: TRBD2; size: .; V: TRBV7-2; DNA: TGTGCCAGCAGCTTAGGGAGCCTAGCGGGAGACGAGCAGTACTTC; CDR3: CASSLGSLAGDEQYF
J: TRBJ1-1; D: TRBD1; size: .; V: TRBV11-1; DNA: TGTGCCAGCAGCAAGGACAGGGGGAACACTGAAGCTTTCTTT; CDR3: CASSKDRGNTEAFF
J: TRBJ2-6; D: .; size: .; V: TRBV28; DNA: TGTGCCAGCACCCTAGGGGGGACTGGGGCCAACGTCCTGACTTTC; CDR3: CASTLGGTGANVLTF
J: TRBJ2-3; D: .; size: .; V: TRBV6-1; DNA: TGTGCCAGCCTCTTAGGGGGGGGAGGAGATACGCAGTATTTT; CDR3: CASLLGGGGDTQYF
J: TRBJ2-7; D: TRBD2; size: .; V: TRBV5-1; DNA: TGCGCCAGCAGCTTGTTAATTCCGGGCGGGAGGGCCTACGAGCAGTACTTC; CDR3: CASSLLIPGGRAYEQYF
J: TRBJ2-3; D: .; size: .; V: TRBV5-4; DNA: TGTGCCAGCAGCGTAGAGCGGTACAGCACAGATACGCAGTATTTT; CDR3: CASSVERYSTDTQYF
J: TRBJ2-1; D: TRBD1; size: .; V: TRBV11-1; DNA: TGTGCCAGCAGCCCCGGGACAGGTTACAATGAGCAGTTCTTC; CDR3: CASSPGTGYNEQFF
J: TRBJ2-7; D: .; size: .; V: TRBV20-1; DNA: TGCAGTGCTAGTCGGAGACGCGAGCAGTACTTC; CDR3: CSASRRREQYF
J: TRBJ1-2; D: .; size: .; V: TRBV28; DNA: TGTGCCAGCAGTAGCGGACCTTTAGGGAATGGCTACACCTTC; CDR3: CASSSGPLGNGYTF
J: TRBJ1-3; D: .; size: .; V: TRBV9; DNA: TGTGCCAGCACCCGTGAACGGGGCGCGGATCCTAACACCATATATTTT; CDR3: CASTRERGADPNTIYF
J: TRBJ2-5; D: .; size: .; V: TRBV6-6; DNA: TGTGCCAGCAGCGATCGGTCGGGGGAGACCCAGTACTTC; CDR3: CASSDRSGETQYF
J: TRBJ2-2; D: .; size: .; V: TRBV6-6; DNA: TGTGCCAGCAGACAGGGTCAAGGCACCGGGGAGCTGTTTTTT; CDR3: CASRQGQGTGELFF
J: TRBJ1-2; D: .; size: .; V: TRBV2; DNA: TGTGCCACCTCTGATTCAGGGGTCACCGCTAACTATGGCTACACCTTC; CDR3: CATSDSGVTANYGYTF
J: TRBJ2-3; D: .; size: .; V: TRBV18; DNA: TGTGCCAGCTCACCAGTTGGGGGGTCCACAGATACGCAGTATTTT; CDR3: CASSPVGGSTDTQYF
J: TRBJ1-5; D: TRBD1; size: .; V: TRBV10-3; DNA: TGTGCCATCAGGAACGGGACAGGGGGTCAGCCCCAGCATTTT; CDR3: CAIRNGTGGQPQHF